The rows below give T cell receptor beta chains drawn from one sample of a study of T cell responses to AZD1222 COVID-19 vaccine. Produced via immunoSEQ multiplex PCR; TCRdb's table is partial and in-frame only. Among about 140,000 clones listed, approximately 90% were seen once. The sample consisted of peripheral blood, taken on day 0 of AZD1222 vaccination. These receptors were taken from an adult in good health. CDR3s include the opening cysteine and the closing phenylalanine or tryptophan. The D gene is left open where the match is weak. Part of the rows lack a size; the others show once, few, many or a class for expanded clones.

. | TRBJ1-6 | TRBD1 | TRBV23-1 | CASSPPEGGTGGHSPLHF | TGCGCCAGCAGTCCTCCGGAGGGTGGGACAGGGGGTCATTCACCCCTCCACTTT
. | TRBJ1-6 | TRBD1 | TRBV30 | CAWSNPGQGIASPLHF | TGTGCCTGGAGTAACCCGGGACAGGGGATTGCCTCACCCCTCCACTTT
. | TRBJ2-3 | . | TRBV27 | CASSLSPRVGGGTDTQYF | TGTGCCAGCAGTTTATCGCCCCGCGTCGGGGGTGGCACAGATACGCAGTATTTT
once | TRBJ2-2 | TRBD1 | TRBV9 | CASSVGTGASGELFF | TGTGCCAGCAGCGTAGGGACAGGGGCTTCCGGGGAGCTGTTTTTT
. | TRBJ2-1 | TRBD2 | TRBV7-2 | CASTAGVASGYNEQFF | TGTGCCAGCACCGCGGGGGTAGCTAGCGGATACAATGAGCAGTTCTTC
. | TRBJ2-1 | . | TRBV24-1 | CATSVGTYNEQFF | TGTGCCACCTCAGTAGGTACTTACAATGAGCAGTTCTTC
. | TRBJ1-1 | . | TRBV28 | CASSFLGGPMNTEAFF | TGTGCCAGCAGTTTTCTAGGGGGACCCATGAACACTGAAGCTTTCTTT
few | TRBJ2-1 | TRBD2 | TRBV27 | CASGAGANNEQFF | TGTGCCAGCGGAGCGGGAGCGAACAATGAGCAGTTCTTC
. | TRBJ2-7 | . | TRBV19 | CASTSGSYEQYF | TGTGCCAGTACCAGTGGGTCCTACGAGCAGTACTTC
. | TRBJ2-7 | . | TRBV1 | CTSSAPGQESSEQYF | TGCACCAGCAGCGCCCCGGGACAGGAGTCCAGCGAGCAGTACTTC
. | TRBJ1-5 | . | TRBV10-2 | CASRGGGNQPQHF | TGCGCCAGCAGGGGGGGAGGCAATCAGCCCCAGCATTTT
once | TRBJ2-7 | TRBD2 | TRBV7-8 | CASSFLASGMHEQYF | TGTGCCAGCAGCTTTTTGGCTAGCGGGATGCACGAGCAGTACTTC
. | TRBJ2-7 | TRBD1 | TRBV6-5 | CASSPTRGLNEQYF | TGTGCCAGCAGCCCAACCAGGGGGCTGAACGAGCAGTACTTC